This T cell receptor beta chain was obtained from a study of shared clonotypes between healthy human individuals. Study-wide background: CD8 memory received one plate per donor, CD8 naive two, CD4 memory three and CD4 naive three.

Naive CD8 isolation took CD45RO-negative cells positively selected for CCR7 and excluded terminally differentiated effector memory CD45RA+ cells. V lost 4 bases and J 1 base, leaving 15 bases between the germline ends. Per germline, CDR1 SGDLS and CDR2 YYNGEE. This CDR3 has 16 amino acids. As regards this clone: Its target is unknown.

Study-level findings and limits: Sampling used blood alone; tissue repertoires probably differ.

Original handling: ImmunoSEQ supplied junction-only sequences lacking quality scores, so filtering was different. The method was immunoSEQ multiplex PCR; TCRdb's version includes in-frame clones alone and lacks a portion of them. V and J calls and clone size are given by that table; D and trimming were obtained from the DNA. The repertoire has roughly 2 million clones, approximately 94% of them found once; the top ten carry 1% to 1.3%. Sequenced material: naive CD8+ T cells sorted from blood. This TCR was sampled from a man in his late teens or twenties in good health. V and J are TRBV9 and TRBJ1-3; TRBD1 might be the D (5 bases). The CDR3 sequence is CASSLDQGSSGNTIYF. CDR3 nucleotide sequence: TGTGCCAGCAGCCTCGACCAGGGTTCTTCTGGAAACACCATATATTTT.